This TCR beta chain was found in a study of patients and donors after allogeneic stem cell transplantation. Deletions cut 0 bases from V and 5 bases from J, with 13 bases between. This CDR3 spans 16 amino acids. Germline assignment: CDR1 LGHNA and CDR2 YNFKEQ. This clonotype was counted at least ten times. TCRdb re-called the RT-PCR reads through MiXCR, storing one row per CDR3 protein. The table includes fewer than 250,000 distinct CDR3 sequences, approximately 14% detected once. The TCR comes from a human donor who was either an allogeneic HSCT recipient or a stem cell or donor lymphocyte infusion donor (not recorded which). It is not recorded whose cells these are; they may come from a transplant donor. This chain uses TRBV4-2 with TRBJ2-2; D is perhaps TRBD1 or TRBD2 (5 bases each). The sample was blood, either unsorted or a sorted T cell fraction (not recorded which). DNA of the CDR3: TGTGCCAGCAGCCAAGATGAGGGGCGCGAGACCGGGGAGCTGTTTTTT. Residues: CASSQDEGRETGELFF.